A selection of T cell receptor beta chains follows, all from one sample in a study of control samples from healthy donors and cancer patients. Sequenced by immunoSEQ multiplex PCR; TCRdb stores in-frame clones only, minus some. The sample consists of about 190,000 clones, about 91% of them appearing once. Source material: blood. The source is a man under 40 in good health. CDR3s include the opening cysteine and the closing phenylalanine or tryptophan. D genes are given only for firm matches. The listing skips clone size in some rows; elsewhere it reads once, few, many or a size class.

cdr3_aa	cdr3_nt	clone_size	v_call	j_call	d_call
CAIRPDIVSGNTIYF	TGTGCCATCAGGCCCGACATCGTCTCTGGAAACACCATATATTTT	NA	TRBV10-3	TRBJ1-3	NA
CASSFLSSGNTIYF	TGTGCCAGCAGCTTCCTTAGCTCTGGAAACACCATATATTTT	NA	TRBV7-9	TRBJ1-3	NA
CASSEKGVTGSPLHF	TGTGCCAGCAGCGAAAAAGGGGTCACAGGGTCACCCCTCCACTTT	few	TRBV9	TRBJ1-6	NA
CASSTPQGDVNTEAFF	TGTGCCAGTAGTACCCCCCAGGGGGACGTGAACACTGAAGCTTTCTTT	few	TRBV19	TRBJ1-1	TRBD1
CASSLGGGVEAFF	TGTGCCAGCAGCTTAGGGGGTGGGGTTGAAGCTTTCTTT	NA	TRBV7-9	TRBJ1-1	NA
CASSPQAGGRDEQFF	TGTGCCAGCAGCCCCCAGGCGGGGGGACGGGATGAGCAGTTCTTC	NA	TRBV11-3	TRBJ2-1	TRBD2
CASSEFWDRDSFWGGDQPQHF	TGCGCCAGCAGTGAGTTTTGGGACCGGGACAGTTTTTGGGGCGGTGATCAGCCCCAGCATTTT	NA	TRBV10-2	TRBJ1-5	TRBD1
CASSPIRTSGELFF	TGTGCCAGTAGTCCAATTAGAACGTCCGGGGAGCTGTTTTTT	NA	TRBV19	TRBJ2-2	NA
CASSRSPNEKLFF	TGTGCCAGCTCACGCTCCCCAAATGAAAAACTGTTTTTT	NA	TRBV18	TRBJ1-4	NA
CASSPSKGWGNTDTQYF	TGCGCCAGCAGCCCCTCGAAGGGGTGGGGAAACACAGATACGCAGTATTTT	once	TRBV5-1	TRBJ2-3	NA
CASSWVGGETQYF	TGTGCCAGCAGCTGGGTTGGCGGAGAGACCCAGTACTTC	NA	TRBV11-2	TRBJ2-5	NA
CASSLEGKRPYNEQFF	TGCGCCAGCAGCTTGGAAGGGAAAAGGCCCTACAATGAGCAGTTCTTC	NA	TRBV5-1	TRBJ2-1	NA
CASSLTQGEKLFF	TGTGCCAGCAGTCTCACGCAGGGGGAAAAACTGTTTTTT	NA	TRBV7-2	TRBJ1-4	NA
CASSPRQDFEAFF	TGTGCCAGCTCACCTAGACAGGATTTTGAAGCTTTCTTT	NA	TRBV18	TRBJ1-1	NA
CASRFTEATNEKLFF	TGTGCCAGCAGATTTACAGAGGCAACTAATGAAAAACTGTTTTTT	NA	TRBV2	TRBJ1-4	NA
CASRTGHSTDTQYF	TGCGCCAGCAGAACGGGACACAGCACAGATACGCAGTATTTT	NA	TRBV10-1	TRBJ2-3	NA
CASSQFGRQGRYGYTF	TGTGCCAGCAGCCAATTTGGAAGACAGGGACGCTATGGCTACACCTTC	NA	TRBV16	TRBJ1-2	TRBD1
CASSSPGQGPYEQYF	TGTGCCAGCAGCTCACCGGGACAGGGTCCCTACGAGCAGTACTTC	NA	TRBV28	TRBJ2-7	TRBD1
CASSFTGAQPQHF	TGTGCCAGCAGCTTCACAGGTGCCCAGCCCCAGCATTTT	NA	TRBV7-2	TRBJ1-5	NA
CASSLVGTSGGHEQYF	TGTGCCAGCAGTCTCGTAGGGACTAGCGGGGGGCACGAGCAGTACTTC	NA	TRBV3-1/TRBV3-2	TRBJ2-7	TRBD2
CASSLMGHFTDTQYF	TGTGCCAGCAGCTTAATGGGACATTTCACAGATACGCAGTATTTT	once	TRBV11-3	TRBJ2-3	NA
CASGLGSNQPQHF	TGTGCTAGTGGCCTTGGTTCCAATCAGCCCCAGCATTTT	NA	TRBV12-5	TRBJ1-5	NA
CASSLGAGNHNEQFF	TGTGCCAGCAGCTTAGGGGCAGGGAATCACAATGAGCAGTTCTTC	NA	TRBV7-8	TRBJ2-1	NA
CASSLGTVLTQYF	TGTGCCAGCAGCTTGGGGACAGTCCTTACCCAGTACTTC	NA	TRBV5-5	TRBJ2-5	NA
CAISESGSPGEQYF	TGTGCCATCAGTGAGTCGGGGAGTCCCGGGGAGCAGTACTTC	NA	TRBV10-3	TRBJ2-7	NA
CSVEDERPNEQFF	TGCAGCGTTGAAGATGAACGCCCGAATGAGCAGTTCTTC	NA	TRBV29-1	TRBJ2-1	NA
CASSRNRDEKLFF	TGTGCCAGCTCACGAAACAGGGATGAAAAACTGTTTTTT	NA	TRBV18	TRBJ1-4	NA
CASSLTGTTNEKLFF	TGTGCCAGCAGCCTGACAGGAACAACTAATGAAAAACTGTTTTTT	NA	TRBV13	TRBJ1-4	NA
CASSLQAGGTNEQFF	TGTGCCAGCAGCTTGCAAGCGGGGGGGACCAATGAGCAGTTCTTC	NA	TRBV5-4	TRBJ2-1	TRBD2
CASSDSPRRVNNEKLFF	TGTGCCAGCAGTGATAGCCCCCGCAGGGTAAATAATGAAAAACTGTTTTTT	NA	TRBV2	TRBJ1-4	NA
CASSQAFPGLSFANTGELFF	TGTGCCAGCAGCCAAGCGTTTCCTGGACTATCTTTCGCGAACACCGGGGAGCTGTTTTTT	NA	TRBV3-1/TRBV3-2	TRBJ2-2	NA
CASSEALQGAGSPLHF	TGTGCCAGCAGTGAAGCACTACAGGGGGCGGGTTCACCCCTCCACTTT	NA	TRBV6-1	TRBJ1-6	TRBD1
CASSPRPGQGSTDTQYF	TGCGCCAGCAGCCCAAGGCCGGGACAGGGGAGCACAGATACGCAGTATTTT	once	TRBV5-1	TRBJ2-3	TRBD1
CASSRVRSSYNSPLHF	TGTGCCAGCAGTAGAGTGCGGAGCTCCTATAATTCACCCCTCCACTTT	NA	TRBV2	TRBJ1-6	NA
CASSAQGAISSEQFF	TGTGCCAGTAGTGCACAGGGGGCAATTAGTAGTGAGCAGTTCTTC	NA	TRBV19	TRBJ2-1	TRBD1
CASSRRDKHGYTF	TGTGCCAGCAGCCGCCGGGACAAACATGGCTACACCTTC	NA	TRBV16	TRBJ1-2	NA
CASSVGGWTGFGYGYTF	TGTGCCAGCAGCGTAGGGGGGTGGACAGGGTTTGGCTATGGCTACACCTTC	NA	TRBV9	TRBJ1-2	TRBD1
CASSLQAMGDTEAFF	TGCGCCAGCAGCCTCCAAGCGATGGGGGACACTGAAGCTTTCTTT	NA	TRBV4-1	TRBJ1-1	NA
CAIGSETSTDTQYF	TGTGCCATCGGATCAGAGACTAGCACAGATACGCAGTATTTT	NA	TRBV10-3	TRBJ2-3	NA
CASSEASTNTGELFF	TGTGCCAGCAGTGAAGCCTCTACAAACACCGGGGAGCTGTTTTTT	NA	TRBV6-1	TRBJ2-2	NA
CASSEAGSMSDYGYTF	TGTGCCAGCAGTGAAGCCGGGAGCATGAGTGACTATGGCTACACCTTC	NA	TRBV2	TRBJ1-2	NA
CASSIPQDWNYGYTF	TGTGCCAGCAGCATTCCCCAGGACTGGAACTATGGCTACACCTTC	NA	TRBV5-6	TRBJ1-2	NA
CASGPPSVGVGGGNTEAFF	TGTGCTAGTGGTCCCCCCTCTGTCGGTGTAGGAGGTGGTAACACTGAAGCTTTCTTT	NA	TRBV12-5	TRBJ1-1	NA
CASSQDRTQGHTEAFF	TGCGCCAGCAGCCAAGATCGGACACAGGGGCACACTGAAGCTTTCTTT	few	TRBV4-1	TRBJ1-1	TRBD1
CATSDPTGGSRELFF	TGTGCCACCAGTGATCCGACAGGGGGCTCCCGGGAGCTGTTTTTT	NA	TRBV24-1	TRBJ2-2	TRBD1
CASSADRGQFGGNTIYF	TGTGCCAGCAGCGCCGACAGGGGGCAGTTCGGTGGAAACACCATATATTTT	NA	TRBV7-8	TRBJ1-3	TRBD1
CASSPRAQGTYSNQPQHF	TGTGCCAGCAGCCCGAGGGCTCAGGGGACTTATAGCAATCAGCCCCAGCATTTT	few	TRBV7-3	TRBJ1-5	NA
CASSLETRDYGYTF	TGCGCCAGCAGCTTAGAGACGAGGGACTATGGCTACACCTTC	NA	TRBV5-1	TRBJ1-2	NA
CAGGDRGSGNTIYF	TGTGCCGGCGGAGACAGAGGATCTGGAAACACCATATATTTT	few	TRBV7-9	TRBJ1-3	NA
CASSALDRVDEQYF	TGTGCCAGCAGCGCCCTTGACAGGGTGGACGAGCAGTACTTC	NA	TRBV9	TRBJ2-7	TRBD1
CASSEGGAHSNEKLFF	TGTGCCAGCAGTGAGGGAGGGGCCCACTCTAATGAAAAACTGTTTTTT	once	TRBV6-1	TRBJ1-4	NA